The 22 T cell receptor beta chains below all came from one sample that was sequenced in a study of breast tumors, draining lymph nodes, adjacent tissues. TCRdb reprocessed the multiplex PCR reads with MiXCR, giving one entry per CDR3 protein. In the table there are about 19,000 distinct CDR3 sequences, roughly two fifths of which are singletons. Specimen: breast tumor tissue. All receptors come from a female donor with breast cancer. Some clones in this sample may be carry-over from other donors' samples.

This clonotype was recorded at least ten times. V is TRBV19 and J is TRBJ2-7, with 7 bases aligning to TRBD2. There are 13 residues in the CDR3. Germline trimming cut 2 bases from V and 6 bases from J; bases unmatched to any gene: 4. Germline CDR1 LNHDA, CDR2 SQIVND (reference sequence). The CDR3 DNA is TGTGCCAGTAGTATAAGCACGGGGGGCGAGCAGTACTTC. Its protein product is CASSISTGGEQYF.

This clonotype has at least ten counts. The chain employs TRBV5-8 and TRBJ2-1, with 8 bases aligning to TRBD2. With V trimmed by 4 bases and J by 6 bases, 12 bases remained unmatched. Looked up from germline, CDR1 is SGHTS and CDR2 is YDEGEE. This CDR3 region has 16 residues. The CDR3 spells CASSPNGAGVRNEQFF. The CDR3, as DNA: TGTGCCAGCAGCCCAAATGGAGCGGGAGTTCGCAATGAGCAGTTCTTC.

This clonotype was observed at least ten times. The chain combines TRBV11-3 with TRBJ2-5, with a possible D match to TRBD1 (6 bases). The V end lost 1 base, the J end lost 2 bases, and 11 bases lay between the germline ends. Germline V gene lookup returns CDR1 SGHNT and CDR2 YENEEA. The CDR3 runs to 15 residues. This chain's CDR3 is CASSLGLDSQETQYF. The CDR3 DNA reads TGTGCCAGCAGCTTAGGTTTGGACAGTCAAGAGACCCAGTACTTC. Filled out from reference TRBV11-3 and TRBJ2-5, the complete variable domain reads EAGVVQSPRYKIIEKKQPVAFWCNPISGHNTLYWYLQNLGQGPELLIRYENEEAVDDSQLPKDRFSAERLKGVDSTLKIQPAELGDSAVYLCASSLGLDSQETQYFGPGTRLLVL.

The V and J genes are TRBV14 and TRBJ2-7, with TRBD2 matching over 9 bases. Trimming at V came to 4 bases and at J to 3 bases, leaving 4 bases not matched to a gene. From germline, CDR1 is SGHDN and CDR2 FVKESK. The CDR3 is made up of 14 amino acids. The CDR3 DNA reads as TGTGCCAGCAGCCTTCGACTAGCGGACTACGAGCAGTACTTC. Amino acid sequence: CASSLRLADYEQYF.

Ten or more counts support this clonotype. The CDR3 coding sequence is TGCGCCAGCAGCCAAACCCGTGGAAACACCATATATTTT. It is translated as CASSQTRGNTIYF. The chain uses TRBV4-1 and TRBJ1-3; the D is unclear. The CDR3 runs 13 residues. Germline lookup yields CDR1 MGHRA and CDR2 YSYEKL. V was pared by 2 bases and J by 3 bases, with 5 bases between.

This clonotype was counted a few times. The chain couples TRBV5-6 to TRBJ1-4, with 10 bases aligning to TRBD1. The CDR3 sequence is 14 residues long. CDR1 and CDR2 (germline): SGHDT, YYEEEE. J was trimmed by 8 bases and V by 3 bases; bases with no gene match: 4. CDR3 amino acids: CASSSDRGREKLFF. CDR3 DNA: TGTGCCAGCAGCTCAGACAGGGGGCGGGAAAAACTGTTTTTT. The whole variable domain, filled in from reference TRBV5-6 and TRBJ1-4, reads DAGVTQSPTHLIKTRGQQVTLRCSPKSGHDTVSWYQQALGQGPQFIFQYYEEEERQRGNFPDRFSGHQFPNYSSELNVNALLLGDSALYLCASSSDRGREKLFFGSGTQLSVL.

This clonotype is deemed medium-sized. The V and J genes are TRBV7-8 and TRBJ2-7; D is possibly TRBD1 or TRBD2 (5 bases each). The CDR3 consists of 17 residues. V lost 3 bases and J 10 bases, leaving 28 bases between the germline ends. Germline-derived CDR1 and CDR2 are SGHVS and FQNEAQ. DNA of the CDR3: TGTGCCAGCAGCTTCCCTCGGGCCGGGACCCAAAGGGACCCTCAGTACTTC. Protein product: CASSFPRAGTQRDPQYF.

This clonotype was picked up many times. This rearrangement joins TRBV7-9 to TRBJ2-1; maybe TRBD2 (7 bases). Trimming left V 0 bases short and J 7 bases short, with 16 bases between. The CDR3 extends over 16 amino acids. CDR1 is SEHNR and CDR2 is FQNEAQ in the germline V gene (reference sequence). The CDR3 nucleotides are TGTGCCAGCAGCTTAGCGGGGGCGGGAGTTCAAAATGAGCAGTTCTTC. This gives the protein CASSLAGAGVQNEQFF.

The V and J genes are TRBV7-3 and TRBJ2-2, with D uncertain. From germline, CDR1 is SGHTA and CDR2 FQGTGA. This CDR3 has 14 amino acids. The V end lost 0 bases, the J end lost 4 bases, and 6 bases lay between the germline ends. The CDR3 bases are TGTGCCAGCAGCTTAACACAGCTCACCGGGGAGCTGTTTTTT. It translates to CASSLTQLTGELFF.

V is TRBV12-3 or TRBV12-4 and J is TRBJ1-1; D call uncertain. The CDR3 sequence is 12 residues long. The V end lost 5 bases, the J end lost 4 bases, and 8 bases lay between the germline ends. DNA for the CDR3: TGTGCCAGCAGTGTCCCGGGCACTGAAGCTTTCTTT. It is translated as CASSVPGTEAFF.

The sample holds many counts of this clonotype. V usage is TRBV19 and J usage is TRBJ2-3; D perhaps matches TRBD1 (5 bases). This CDR3 is built from 14 residues. Trimming cost V 3 bases and J 1 base, with 8 bases left between them. Germline V lookup: CDR1 LNHDA, CDR2 SQIVND (reference sequence). In nucleotides, the CDR3 is TGTGCCAGTAGTATGGGGCTGCGCACAGATACGCAGTATTTT. It codes for CASSMGLRTDTQYF.

Many counts were recorded for this clonotype. The V gene is TRBV28, the J gene TRBJ2-7; possible D gene TRBD2, 6 bases. Germline V lookup: CDR1 MDHEN, CDR2 SYDVKM. The CDR3 loop spans 11 amino acids. Trimming cost V 7 bases and J 7 bases, with 11 bases left between them. This CDR3 is CASKAGGEQYF. As DNA, the CDR3 is TGTGCCAGCAAAGCGGGCGGGGAGCAGTACTTC.

This clonotype appeared many times. This CDR3 is CASSQGDRVGGYTF. The CDR3 region has the DNA TGCGCCAGCAGCCAAGGGGACAGGGTGGGTGGCTACACCTTC. This chain uses TRBV4-3 with TRBJ1-2, with 9 positions matching TRBD1. The V gene's germline CDR1 is LGHNA and CDR2 YSLEER. The CDR3 totals 14 residues. The V and J ends lost 1 base and 7 bases, in that order; junction bases with no gene match: 4.

This clonotype has a count of ten or more. Since a much larger clone is just one base distant, this may be a read error. The V call is TRBV6-1, the J call TRBJ2-2, with 12 nucleotides matching TRBD2. Germline V gives CDR1 MNHNS, CDR2 SASEGT. J gave up 0 bases and V 5 bases, and 4 bases lay outside the gene matches. The CDR3 is made up of 17 amino acids. The CDR3 sequence is CASSRTSGRPNTGELFF. DNA of the CDR3: TGTGCCAGCAGTCGAACTAGCGGGAGGCCGAACACCGGGGAGCTGTTTTTT.

Worth noting for this clonotype: The junction and the germline gene differ at one end; a read error may be behind it. The rearrangement joins TRBV20-1 to TRBJ2-7; D not certain. The germline gives CDR1 DFQATT, CDR2 SNEGSKA (reference sequence). This CDR3 is built from 12 residues. This chain's CDR3 is CSANGVSYGQYF. The DNA for the CDR3 is TGTAGTGCTAATGGAGTATCCTACGGGCAGTACTTC.

About this clonotype itself: The final CDR3 position lacks the conserved phenylalanine or tryptophan, pointing to a likely read error. The gene calls are TRBV11-1 and TRBJ1-1; 7 positions agree with TRBD1. CDR3 length equals 14 residues. Losses at the gene ends were 3 bases for V and 1 base for J; bases not matched to a gene: 2. Germline loops: CDR1 SGHAT, CDR2 FQDESV (reference sequence). For the CDR3, the DNA is TGTGCCAGCAGCTTTCACAGGGGGAACACTGAAGCTTTCTGT. Translating gives CASSFHRGNTEAFC.

This clonotype was picked up a small number of times. The chain links TRBV29-1 to TRBJ1-2, with 11 bases matching TRBD1. The CDR3 sequence is 13 residues long. The junction had 1 base not matched to a gene; V was cut back by 4 bases and J by 3 bases. Germline loops: CDR1 SQVTM, CDR2 ANQGSEA. CDR3 coding DNA: TGCAGCGTTGGGACAGGGGGCGACTATGGCTACACCTTC. Protein: CSVGTGGDYGYTF.

This clonotype showed up many times. The rearrangement uses TRBV19 and TRBJ2-1; D gene ambiguous. The CDR3 contains 15 residues. CDR1 LNHDA and CDR2 SQIVND come from the germline V gene (reference sequence). V lost 6 bases to trimming and J lost 5 bases, with 17 bases between them. Written as DNA, the CDR3 is TGTGCCAGTAGACCTTCTAGGAGCTCTCACAATGAGCAGTTCTTC. Residues: CASRPSRSSHNEQFF.

This chain links TRBV13 with TRBJ1-2; D is unresolved. This CDR3 contains 10 residues. Germline CDR1 reads PRHDT; CDR2 reads FYEKMQ (reference sequence). Trimming shortened V by 9 bases and J by 6 bases, and 8 bases separated the two germline ends. The CDR3 region is CASRSDGYTF. For the CDR3, the DNA is TGTGCCAGTAGATCCGATGGCTACACCTTC.

To note about this clonotype: A much larger clone differs from this one at a single base, so this may be a read error. The V and J genes are TRBV12-3 or TRBV12-4 and TRBJ1-2; tentatively, D is TRBD1 (5 bases). The CDR3 is 15 amino acids. CDR3 in DNA: TGTGCCAGCAGTTTCGCGCCCGGGAGGGGCCAGTGGCTCCACTTC. It specifies CASSFAPGRGQWLHF.

This clonotype was observed a few times. The CDR3 coding sequence is TGTGCCAGCAGCTTATCTATCGCAGATACGCAGTATTTT. Translating gives CASSLSIADTQYF. The genes are TRBV7-2 and TRBJ2-3; D gene ambiguous. This CDR3 region has 13 residues. Trimming took off 2 bases at V and 4 bases at J, with 7 bases between the two ends. Germline lookup yields CDR1 SGHTA and CDR2 FQGNSA.

J is TRBJ1-2 and V is TRBV29-1, with D possibly matching TRBD1 (5 bases). The CDR3 has 16 residues. Germline V gene sequence: CDR1 SQVTM, CDR2 ANQGSEA. V was shortened by 4 bases and J by 6 bases, with 24 bases between the two germline ends. The CDR3 sequence: CSVGGFGQGDRDGYTF. CDR3 DNA sequence: TGCAGCGTTGGAGGATTTGGGCAGGGAGACAGAGATGGCTACACCTTC.